One sample yielded the 20 T cell receptor beta chains listed below, sequenced in a study of blood T cell repertoires in COVID-19. Sequencing was performed with immunoSEQ multiplex PCR; in TCRdb, only in-frame clones are kept and a portion is missing. Here the sample spans about 140,000 clones, roughly 85% being singletons. The specimen sequenced was peripheral blood. These receptors came from a man in his 60s with acute or convalescent COVID-19.

The chain employs TRBV7-3 and TRBJ1-6; 9 nucleotides match TRBD1. Trimming removed 5 bases from V and 10 bases from J; junction bases left unmatched: 9. Germline V gene sequence: CDR1 SGHTA, CDR2 FQGTGA. The CDR3 sequence is 15 residues long. This CDR3 reads CASSLGGTGRSPLHF. CDR3 DNA sequence: TGTGCCAGCAGCCTCGGAGGGACAGGGAGGTCACCCCTCCACTTT.

The genes are TRBV28 and TRBJ2-7; 8 positions agree with TRBD2. The germline gives CDR1 MDHEN, CDR2 SYDVKM. The CDR3 covers 16 residues. The V segment lost 5 bases and the J segment 0 bases; nucleotides outside the gene matches: 9. The CDR3 region is CASSPSGSHSSYEQYF. The CDR3 nucleotides read TGTGCCAGCAGTCCGAGCGGGAGTCACTCCTCCTACGAGCAGTACTTC.

This chain connects TRBV19 to TRBJ2-3; TRBD2 aligns across 9 bases. Germline CDR1 is LNHDA and CDR2 is SQIVND (reference sequence). V trimming: 5 bases; J trimming: 0 bases; junction bases outside the gene matches: 6. The CDR3 extends over 16 amino acids. The CDR3 region is CASSPIAGASTDTQYF. In nucleotides, the CDR3 is TGTGCCAGTAGTCCGATAGCGGGAGCTAGCACAGATACGCAGTATTTT.

This CDR3 is CASSQSTGGGSGELFF. As DNA, the CDR3 is TGCGCCAGCAGTCAGTCCACAGGGGGCGGCTCCGGGGAGCTGTTTTTT. J is TRBJ2-2 and V is TRBV23-1; 9 positions match TRBD1. TRBV23-1 is flagged as an ORF with uncertain function. This CDR3 has 16 residues. The junction had 8 bases not matched to a gene; V was cut back by 3 bases and J by 6 bases.

The V call is TRBV29-1, the J call TRBJ1-5; D uncertain. The CDR3 length is 12 residues. CDR1 SQVTM and CDR2 ANQGSEA come from the germline V gene. V shed 7 bases and J shed 0 bases, with 7 bases lying between them. DNA for the CDR3: TGCAGCGCGGGGAGTAGCAATCAGCCCCAGCATTTT. It encodes CSAGSSNQPQHF.

This sequence joins TRBV18 and TRBJ1-4; 9 bases line up with TRBD1. Germline CDR1 reads KGHSH; CDR2 reads LQKENI. The CDR3 extends over 14 amino acids. V was pared by 5 bases and J by 7 bases, with 5 bases of the junction left unmatched. Here the CDR3 reads CASSVGQGIEKLFF. The CDR3 DNA is TGTGCCAGCTCAGTGGGACAGGGAATTGAAAAACTGTTTTTT.

V and J are TRBV19 and TRBJ2-7; tentatively, D is TRBD1 (6 bases). Germline V lookup: CDR1 LNHDA, CDR2 SQIVND (reference sequence). The CDR3 extends over 13 amino acids. The germline V and J ends were trimmed by 5 bases and 4 bases, with 12 bases remaining between them. This CDR3 reads CASSQPRGYEQYF. DNA for the CDR3: TGTGCCAGTAGTCAACCCAGGGGTTACGAGCAGTACTTC. Full variable domain (outside the CDR3, taken from reference TRBV19 and TRBJ2-7): DGGITQSPKYLFRKEGQNVTLSCEQNLNHDAMYWYRQDPGQGLRLIYYSQIVNDFQKGDIAEGYSVSREKKESFPLTVTSAQKNPTAFYLCASSQPRGYEQYFGPGTRLTVT.

The CDR3 here is CASSPPRGADTEAFF. For the CDR3, the DNA is TGTGCCAGCAGCCCCCCCCGCGGGGCGGACACTGAAGCTTTCTTT. This chain connects TRBV7-2 to TRBJ1-1; the D gene is possibly TRBD1 (5 bases). The CDR3 runs to 15 residues. In germline, CDR1 is SGHTA, CDR2 FQGNSA. V dropped 5 bases and J dropped 3 bases, with 16 bases sitting between them.

V is TRBV5-1 and J is TRBJ1-6; D gene unclear. The CDR3 runs 15 residues. Germline V gene lookup returns CDR1 SGHRS and CDR2 YFSETQ. V lost 4 bases and J 6 bases, leaving 14 bases between the germline ends. The DNA for the CDR3 is TGCGCCAGCAGCCAGGATTCTCTTTCTAATTCACCCCTCCACTTT. Amino acid sequence: CASSQDSLSNSPLHF.

The V call is TRBV2, the J call TRBJ2-7, with 7 bases lining up with TRBD1. This CDR3 is 12 amino acids long. Germline V gene data show CDR1 as SNHLY and CDR2 as FYNNEI. With 6 bases clipped from V and 5 bases from J, the junction kept 4 bases outside the gene matches. DNA of the CDR3: TGTGCCAGCAGGGGGGACAGCCACGAGCAGTACTTC. Translating gives CASRGDSHEQYF.

This clone was recorded many times. The V call is TRBV10-3, the J call TRBJ1-2, with TRBD1 identical over 7 bases. The CDR3 length is 16 residues. The V segment lost 4 bases and the J segment 6 bases; nucleotides outside the gene matches: 14. Germline assignment: CDR1 ENHRY and CDR2 SYGVKD. CDR3 amino acids: CAISARVGGEMDGYTF. CDR3 nucleotides: TGTGCCATCAGTGCCCGCGTAGGGGGCGAGATGGATGGCTACACCTTC.

The chain uses TRBV3-1 (or the pseudogene TRBV3-2) and TRBJ1-2; 12 bases map to TRBD1. Germline V CDR1 and CDR2: LGHDT, YNNKEL (reference sequence). This CDR3 is 15 amino acids long. With V trimmed by 3 bases and J by 7 bases, 6 bases remained unmatched. The CDR3 DNA sequence: TGTGCCAGCAGCCAGGCCGGGACAGGGGGCACTGGCTACACCTTC. Amino acids: CASSQAGTGGTGYTF.

This clone was detected many times. The chain employs TRBV20-1 and TRBJ2-2; the D gene is possibly TRBD1 (6 bases). Looked up from germline, CDR1 is DFQATT and CDR2 is SNEGSKA (reference sequence). The V and J ends lost 6 bases and 3 bases respectively, with 14 bases between them. There are 14 residues in the CDR3. CDR3 nucleotide sequence: TGCAGTGCGAGTACAGGGATCTACACCGGGGAGCTGTTTTTT. Amino acid sequence: CSASTGIYTGELFF.

The gene calls are TRBV11-1 and TRBJ2-5, with a weak D call TRBD2 (5 bases). Germline CDR1 reads SGHAT; CDR2 reads FQDESV (reference sequence). The CDR3 spans 15 residues. With 5 bases removed from V and 4 bases from J, the gap between germline ends came to 17 bases. CDR3 DNA sequence: TGTGCCAGCAGCGCTCTCGGAGGAGGAGTAGAGACCCAGTACTTC. This translates into CASSALGGGVETQYF.

This chain connects TRBV7-9 to TRBJ2-1, with 7 bases fitting TRBD2. V was clipped by 5 bases and J by 4 bases; unmatched bases: 8. The CDR3 sequence is 15 residues long. CDR1 and CDR2 from the germline V gene are SEHNR and FQNEAQ (reference sequence). CDR3 sequence: CASSPYRREYNEQFF. The CDR3 bases are TGTGCCAGCAGCCCCTACCGGCGGGAGTACAATGAGCAGTTCTTC.

The V gene is TRBV24-1, the J gene TRBJ2-5; D is possibly TRBD2 (6 bases). The CDR3 consists of 15 residues. Germline loops: CDR1 KGHDR, CDR2 SFDVKD. Between the trimmed V and J ends, which lost 9 bases and 1 base, there was a span of 17 bases. The DNA of the CDR3 is TGTGCCACCCGAGACTCGGGGGAGCTCCAAGAGACCCAGTACTTC. It yields the protein CATRDSGELQETQYF.

This clone was observed a handful of times. At one end the junction does not follow the germline gene, possibly because of a read error. This chain connects TRBV20-1 to TRBJ2-3; a possible D gene is TRBD1 (6 bases). This CDR3 region has 13 residues. The germline V gene has CDR1 DFQATT and CDR2 SNEGSKA (reference sequence). The CDR3 DNA reads TGCAGTGCTAGTGCCCCTCAGGGGCGCCCTGGGGGTTTT. Amino acid sequence: CSASAPQGRPGGF.

The chain employs TRBV7-9 and TRBJ1-1, with D hard to call. CDR1 and CDR2 from the germline V gene are SEHNR and FQNEAQ (reference sequence). V gave up 5 bases and J gave up 0 bases, with 16 bases separating them. The CDR3 covers 16 residues. CDR3 sequence: CASSPQRRLLNTEAFF. The DNA of the CDR3 is TGTGCCAGCAGCCCCCAGCGCCGTTTACTGAACACTGAAGCTTTCTTT.

The CDR3, as DNA: TGTGCCAGCAGCTTCGGGGGTTACACAGATACGCAGTATTTT. Its protein product is CASSFGGYTDTQYF. This chain links TRBV7-2 with TRBJ2-3; weak D call: TRBD2 (6 bases). Trimming took 3 bases from V and 2 from J, leaving 9 bases between them. Germline assignment: CDR1 SGHTA and CDR2 FQGNSA. CDR3 length: 14 residues. The full variable domain, completed using reference TRBV7-2 and TRBJ2-3, is GAGVSQSPSNKVTEKGKDVELRCDPISGHTALYWYRQSLGQGLEFLIYFQGNSAPDKSGLPSDRFSAERTGGSVSTLTIQRTQQEDSAVYLCASSFGGYTDTQYFGPGTRLTVL.

With respect to this clone: The sample has other DNA sequences that encode this CDR3 too. This chain joins TRBV6-5 and TRBJ2-1, with TRBD2 matching over 12 bases. The CDR3 length is 15 residues. Per the germline V gene, CDR1 is MNHEY and CDR2 is SVGAGI. V shed 6 bases, J shed 7 bases, and the junction held 7 bases outside the gene matches. The CDR3 region is CASSPGLAGVNEQFF. For the CDR3, the DNA is TGTGCCAGCAGCCCGGGACTAGCGGGTGTAAATGAGCAGTTCTTC.